Listed below are T cell receptor beta chains from one sample, sequenced in a study of cytomegalovirus exposure and HLA in healthy donors. Here immunoSEQ multiplex PCR was the method, and the copy in TCRdb shows in-frame clones only, minus some. The repertoire consists of roughly 350,000 clones, with 86% occurring once and the leading ten covering about 0.8%. Sequencing input: PBMCs. The receptors shown here come from a woman aged 18-30 years in good health and CMV-seronegative. Both conserved end residues are part of each CDR3. Fields, in order: CDR3 length, V gene, D gene, clone size, J gene, CDR3 protein, CDR3 DNA. A D gene is named only where the DNA matches it firmly. Part of the rows lack a size; the others show once, few, many or a class for expanded clones.

len: 17; v_gene: TRBV15; d_gene: .; abundance: .; j_gene: TRBJ2-2; CDR3aa: CATSRVVARERTGELFF; CDR3nt: TGTGCCACCAGCAGAGTGGTAGCCCGGGAAAGGACCGGGGAGCTGTTTTTT
len: 15; v_gene: TRBV7-2; d_gene: TRBD1; abundance: .; j_gene: TRBJ1-1; CDR3aa: CASRDRGGGFTEAFF; CDR3nt: TGTGCCAGCAGGGACAGGGGCGGTGGTTTCACTGAAGCTTTCTTT
len: 14; v_gene: TRBV4-3; d_gene: TRBD1; abundance: .; j_gene: TRBJ2-7; CDR3aa: CASSRQGLGYEQYF; CDR3nt: TGCGCCAGCAGCCGACAGGGTCTGGGCTACGAGCAGTACTTC
len: 15; v_gene: TRBV28; d_gene: .; abundance: .; j_gene: TRBJ2-2; CDR3aa: CASSLYARYTGELFF; CDR3nt: TGTGCCAGCAGTTTATACGCTAGGTACACCGGGGAGCTGTTTTTT
len: 15; v_gene: TRBV27; d_gene: TRBD1; abundance: .; j_gene: TRBJ1-1; CDR3aa: CASSSDRAVNTEAFF; CDR3nt: TGTGCCAGCAGTTCCGACAGGGCCGTCAACACTGAAGCTTTCTTT
len: 15; v_gene: TRBV5-5; d_gene: TRBD1; abundance: few; j_gene: TRBJ2-7; CDR3aa: CASSFGQGIGGEQYF; CDR3nt: TGTGCCAGCAGCTTCGGACAGGGCATCGGGGGCGAGCAGTACTTC
len: 15; v_gene: TRBV6-6; d_gene: TRBD1; abundance: .; j_gene: TRBJ1-5; CDR3aa: CASRSGTGGNQPQHF; CDR3nt: TGTGCCAGCAGATCCGGGACAGGGGGCAATCAGCCCCAGCATTTT
len: 15; v_gene: TRBV11-2; d_gene: TRBD1; abundance: .; j_gene: TRBJ2-7; CDR3aa: CASSTISTGVSEQYF; CDR3nt: TGTGCCAGCAGCACAATATCGACAGGGGTTTCCGAGCAGTACTTC
len: 15; v_gene: TRBV7-8; d_gene: TRBD1; abundance: .; j_gene: TRBJ2-3; CDR3aa: CASSLPGTGLDTQYF; CDR3nt: TGTGCCAGCAGCTTACCCGGGACAGGGCTGGATACGCAGTATTTT
len: 14; v_gene: TRBV9; d_gene: .; abundance: .; j_gene: TRBJ2-3; CDR3aa: CASSDSGNTDTQYF; CDR3nt: TGTGCCAGCAGCGATAGCGGAAACACAGATACGCAGTATTTT
len: 14; v_gene: TRBV25-1; d_gene: .; abundance: .; j_gene: TRBJ2-2; CDR3aa: CASRSYLNTGELFF; CDR3nt: TGTGCCAGCAGGTCATACTTGAACACCGGGGAGCTGTTTTTT
len: 16; v_gene: TRBV13; d_gene: .; abundance: .; j_gene: TRBJ2-3; CDR3aa: CASSTTTGPGIDTQYF; CDR3nt: TGTGCCAGCAGCACGACTACGGGCCCTGGGATAGATACGCAGTATTTT
len: 14; v_gene: TRBV28; d_gene: TRBD1; abundance: .; j_gene: TRBJ1-3; CDR3aa: CASSTGQVANTIYF; CDR3nt: TGTGCCAGCAGCACGGGACAGGTCGCAAACACCATATATTTT
len: 17; v_gene: TRBV5-1; d_gene: .; abundance: once; j_gene: TRBJ2-1; CDR3aa: CASSLSLASLGINEQFF; CDR3nt: TGCGCCAGCAGCTTAAGCCTAGCGAGCCTAGGTATCAATGAGCAGTTCTTC
len: 15; v_gene: TRBV9; d_gene: TRBD1; abundance: once; j_gene: TRBJ1-5; CDR3aa: CASSPRQGPDQPQHF; CDR3nt: TGTGCCAGCAGCCCCAGACAGGGGCCGGACCAGCCCCAGCATTTT
len: 14; v_gene: TRBV6-1; d_gene: .; abundance: .; j_gene: TRBJ1-5; CDR3aa: CASSEAQGRGSQHF; CDR3nt: TGTGCCAGCAGTGAAGCACAGGGTAGGGGGTCCCAGCATTTT
len: 12; v_gene: TRBV5-1; d_gene: .; abundance: .; j_gene: TRBJ2-7; CDR3aa: CASSLVPTEQYF; CDR3nt: TGCGCCAGCAGCTTGGTTCCTACTGAGCAGTACTTC
len: 16; v_gene: TRBV28; d_gene: TRBD2; abundance: .; j_gene: TRBJ2-1; CDR3aa: CASSESSGISYNEQFF; CDR3nt: TGTGCCAGCAGTGAATCTAGCGGGATCTCCTACAATGAGCAGTTCTTC
len: 14; v_gene: TRBV15; d_gene: .; abundance: .; j_gene: TRBJ1-1; CDR3aa: CATSRPAGNTEAFF; CDR3nt: TGTGCCACCAGCAGGCCCGCAGGGAACACTGAAGCTTTCTTT
len: 11; v_gene: TRBV30; d_gene: .; abundance: few; j_gene: TRBJ1-2; CDR3aa: CAGLGGGGYTF; CDR3nt: TGTGCCGGTCTAGGGGGGGGTGGCTACACCTTC
len: 14; v_gene: TRBV7-3; d_gene: .; abundance: once; j_gene: TRBJ2-3; CDR3aa: CASSLGGTTDTQYF; CDR3nt: TGTGCCAGCAGCTTAGGCGGGACCACAGATACGCAGTATTTT
len: 19; v_gene: TRBV30; d_gene: .; abundance: .; j_gene: TRBJ2-1; CDR3aa: CAWSAGTGLAAGGINEQFF; CDR3nt: TGTGCCTGGAGTGCTGGGACAGGGTTGGCAGCGGGAGGGATCAATGAGCAGTTCTTC
len: 12; v_gene: TRBV6-5; d_gene: TRBD1; abundance: .; j_gene: TRBJ1-2; CDR3aa: CASSFDRGGYTF; CDR3nt: TGTGCCAGCAGCTTTGACAGGGGTGGCTACACCTTC
len: 14; v_gene: TRBV18; d_gene: .; abundance: .; j_gene: TRBJ1-1; CDR3aa: CASSPGGLNTEAFF; CDR3nt: TGTGCCAGCTCACCGGGAGGACTGAACACTGAAGCTTTCTTT
len: 14; v_gene: TRBV5-6; d_gene: .; abundance: .; j_gene: TRBJ1-1; CDR3aa: CASSLETENTEAFF; CDR3nt: TGTGCCAGCAGCTTGGAGACAGAGAACACTGAAGCTTTCTTT
len: 13; v_gene: TRBV19; d_gene: .; abundance: .; j_gene: TRBJ2-1; CDR3aa: CASSPRGYNEQFF; CDR3nt: TGTGCCAGTAGTCCTAGGGGGTACAATGAGCAGTTCTTC
len: 15; v_gene: TRBV12-5; d_gene: TRBD2; abundance: .; j_gene: TRBJ2-1; CDR3aa: CASGPEAGPYNEQFF; CDR3nt: TGTGCTAGTGGACCAGAAGCGGGACCTTACAATGAGCAGTTCTTC
len: 16; v_gene: TRBV7-9; d_gene: TRBD2; abundance: .; j_gene: TRBJ2-1; CDR3aa: CASSFSGRACNNEQFF; CDR3nt: TGTGCCAGCAGCTTTAGCGGGAGGGCTTGTAACAATGAGCAGTTCTTC
len: 17; v_gene: TRBV4-1; d_gene: TRBD2; abundance: .; j_gene: TRBJ2-1; CDR3aa: CASSQDGAGGIYNEQFF; CDR3nt: TGCGCCAGCAGCCAAGATGGAGCGGGAGGGATTTACAATGAGCAGTTCTTC
len: 12; v_gene: TRBV13; d_gene: .; abundance: .; j_gene: TRBJ2-2; CDR3aa: CASSSNTGELFF; CDR3nt: TGTGCCAGCAGCTCTAACACCGGGGAGCTGTTTTTT
len: 13; v_gene: TRBV7-9; d_gene: TRBD1; abundance: .; j_gene: TRBJ2-4; CDR3aa: CASSQGAQNIQYF; CDR3nt: TGTGCCAGCAGCCAGGGGGCTCAAAACATTCAGTACTTC
len: 17; v_gene: TRBV9; d_gene: .; abundance: once; j_gene: TRBJ1-2; CDR3aa: CASSVAQSGREIYGYTF; CDR3nt: TGTGCCAGCAGCGTAGCCCAATCAGGGCGAGAAATCTATGGCTACACCTTC
len: 15; v_gene: TRBV7-2; d_gene: TRBD2; abundance: .; j_gene: TRBJ2-7; CDR3aa: CASSSPGLAGYEQYF; CDR3nt: TGTGCCAGCAGCTCTCCGGGACTAGCGGGATACGAGCAGTACTTC
len: 15; v_gene: TRBV11-2; d_gene: .; abundance: .; j_gene: TRBJ2-7; CDR3aa: CASSLGGLAAYEQYF; CDR3nt: TGTGCCAGCAGCTTAGGCGGCCTAGCCGCCTACGAGCAGTACTTC
len: 15; v_gene: TRBV7-2; d_gene: TRBD1; abundance: .; j_gene: TRBJ1-3; CDR3aa: CASSPSLGQGDTIYF; CDR3nt: TGTGCCAGCAGCCCATCGTTAGGACAGGGGGACACCATATATTTT
len: 13; v_gene: TRBV6-5; d_gene: TRBD1; abundance: .; j_gene: TRBJ2-5; CDR3aa: CASRDRGGETQYF; CDR3nt: TGTGCCAGCAGGGACAGGGGGGGCGAGACCCAGTACTTC
len: 15; v_gene: TRBV5-1; d_gene: TRBD1; abundance: .; j_gene: TRBJ2-7; CDR3aa: CASSLAGTGYNEQYF; CDR3nt: TGCGCCAGCAGCTTGGCCGGGACAGGGTACAACGAGCAGTACTTC
len: 14; v_gene: TRBV6-5; d_gene: .; abundance: .; j_gene: TRBJ2-5; CDR3aa: CASRTGVFQETQYF; CDR3nt: TGTGCCAGCAGGACCGGGGTCTTCCAAGAGACCCAGTACTTC
len: 13; v_gene: TRBV7-7; d_gene: .; abundance: .; j_gene: TRBJ2-7; CDR3aa: CASSLEAGYEQYF; CDR3nt: TGTGCCAGCAGCTTAGAGGCAGGCTACGAGCAGTACTTC
len: 13; v_gene: TRBV7-3; d_gene: TRBD1; abundance: .; j_gene: TRBJ1-2; CDR3aa: CASSLDRGAGYTF; CDR3nt: TGTGCCAGCAGCTTGGACAGGGGGGCTGGCTACACCTTC
len: 13; v_gene: TRBV25-1; d_gene: .; abundance: few; j_gene: TRBJ2-7; CDR3aa: CASSDPRLVAQYF; CDR3nt: TGTGCCAGCAGTGACCCAAGACTCGTGGCGCAGTACTTC
len: 16; v_gene: TRBV14; d_gene: .; abundance: .; j_gene: TRBJ1-2; CDR3aa: CASSQGPLQARGGYTF; CDR3nt: TGTGCCAGCAGCCAAGGGCCGCTGCAGGCTAGGGGTGGCTACACCTTC